These T cell receptor beta chains were read from a single sample in a study of T cells of healthy individuals. TCRdb independently ran MiXCR on the 5' RACE reads; one entry per CDR3 protein. The table has 63,000 or so distinct CDR3 sequences, under 20% seen once. The receptors stem from a human donor in good health. Each CDR3 is given with its conserved first and last residue. The D gene is left open where the match is weak. Only some rows state a clone size, as once, few, many or a class for expanded clones.

d_gene,j_gene,v_gene,abundance,CDR3aa,CDR3nt
TRBD1,TRBJ1-5,TRBV5-5,few,CASSLTGAGGHQHF,TGTGCCAGCAGCCTGACAGGGGCGGGAGGACACCAGCATTTT
NA,TRBJ1-6,TRBV29-1,many,CSVTALGNSPLHF,TGCAGCGTAACCGCCTTAGGGAATTCACCCCTCCACTTT
NA,TRBJ1-2,TRBV7-9,NA,CASHDGPTLNYGYTF,TGTGCCAGCCACGATGGACCCACGCTTAACTATGGCTACACCTTC
NA,TRBJ1-2,TRBV5-1,few,CASSREAVGYGYTF,TGCGCCAGCAGCCGGGAGGCGGTCGGCTATGGCTACACCTTC
NA,TRBJ1-2,TRBV28,few,CASSPGENYGYTF,TGTGCCAGCAGCCCAGGGGAGAACTATGGCTACACCTTC
NA,TRBJ1-4,TRBV6-5,NA,CASRKTTPNEKLFF,TGTGCCAGCAGAAAGACAACACCTAATGAAAAACTGTTTTTT
TRBD2,TRBJ2-3,TRBV9,many,CASSGTSGSLGDTQYF,TGTGCCAGCAGCGGGACTAGCGGTTCCCTCGGGGATACGCAGTATTTT
NA,TRBJ2-1,TRBV19,many,CASSIGQGGNNEQFF,TGTGCCAGTAGTATAGGTCAGGGAGGAAATAATGAGCAGTTCTTC
NA,TRBJ2-2,TRBV10-3,many,CAIKSGPDTGELFF,TGTGCCATCAAATCGGGGCCCGACACCGGGGAGCTGTTTTTT
NA,TRBJ2-1,TRBV29-1,many,CSPKQVSSNEQFF,TGCAGCCCGAAACAGGTTTCCAGCAATGAGCAGTTCTTC
NA,TRBJ2-1,TRBV3-1,many,CASSPSVNEQFF,TGTGCCAGCAGCCCCAGCGTCAATGAGCAGTTCTTC
NA,TRBJ2-7,TRBV30,many,CAGRGSTYEQYF,TGTGCCGGCCGCGGTAGCACCTACGAGCAGTACTTC
NA,TRBJ2-1,TRBV5-1,many,CASSFRDTYNEQFF,TGCGCCAGCAGCTTCCGGGACACCTACAATGAGCAGTTCTTC
NA,TRBJ1-1,TRBV29-1,few,CSVSGSVNMNTEAFF,TGCAGCGTATCAGGGTCCGTAAACATGAACACTGAAGCTTTCTTT
NA,TRBJ1-1,TRBV7-2,many,CASSRQVMNTEAFF,TGTGCCAGCAGCCGACAGGTCATGAACACTGAAGCTTTCTTT
TRBD1,TRBJ1-4,TRBV5-1,many,CASSLDRGATNEKLFF,TGCGCCAGCAGCCTGGACAGGGGCGCAACTAATGAAAAACTGTTTTTT
NA,TRBJ2-3,TRBV13,many,CASSRSSGTQYF,TGTGCCAGCAGCCGCAGCTCGGGGACGCAGTATTTT
TRBD1,TRBJ1-1,TRBV29-1,NA,CSVEDGTAEAFF,TGCAGCGTTGAAGACGGGACAGCCGAAGCTTTCTTT
TRBD1,TRBJ2-7,TRBV6-6,many,CASRDPGTGIYEQYF,TGTGCCAGCAGAGACCCCGGGACAGGGATATACGAGCAGTACTTC
NA,TRBJ2-1,TRBV9,many,CASSVGGAHYNEQFF,TGTGCCAGCAGCGTAGGGGGGGCTCACTACAATGAGCAGTTCTTC
TRBD2,TRBJ2-7,TRBV4-1,few,CASSQDPVSGLLEQYF,TGCGCCAGCAGCCAAGATCCGGTTAGCGGGCTCCTCGAGCAGTACTTC
TRBD1,TRBJ1-2,TRBV5-1,few,CASSLSQGGGYTF,TGCGCCAGCAGCTTGAGCCAGGGGGGAGGCTACACCTTC
NA,TRBJ1-2,TRBV6-5,few,CASIITGTDPGGYTF,TGTGCCAGCATTATTACCGGGACGGACCCGGGGGGCTACACCTTC